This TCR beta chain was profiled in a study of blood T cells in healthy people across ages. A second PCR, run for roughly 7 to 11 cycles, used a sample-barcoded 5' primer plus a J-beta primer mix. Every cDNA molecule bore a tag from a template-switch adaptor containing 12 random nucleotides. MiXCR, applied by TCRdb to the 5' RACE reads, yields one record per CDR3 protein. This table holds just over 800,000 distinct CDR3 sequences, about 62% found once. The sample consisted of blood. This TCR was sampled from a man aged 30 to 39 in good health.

CDR3 DNA sequence: TGTGCCAGCAGTACCCGGGTTTTCAATCAGCCCCAGCATTTT. It translates to CASSTRVFNQPQHF. This chain joins TRBV2 and TRBJ1-5; no definite D call. Germline CDR1 SNHLY, CDR2 FYNNEI. The V end lost 5 bases, the J end lost 3 bases, and 11 bases lay between the germline ends. CDR3 length: 14 residues.